The clone carrying this T cell receptor beta chain showed up just once. Its antigen is unidentified. This specimen belongs to a study of siplizumab effects on memory and regulatory T cells. Study-level points and caveats: Siplizumab gave mappable alloreactive CD4+ clones an average Treg-derived fraction of over 65%, against around 27% in controls.

V lost 7 bases, J lost 0 bases, and 19 bases lay in between. Germline-derived CDR1 and CDR2 are LNHNV and YYDKDF (reference sequence). The CDR3 sequence is 17 residues long. The method was immunoSEQ multiplex PCR; TCRdb's version includes in-frame clones alone and lacks a portion of them. The sample records nearly 95,000 clones, 94% being singletons. This receptor was identified in a human donor in good health. The source material was non-Treg CD4+ T cells sorted from blood. This chain joins TRBV15 and TRBJ1-5; the D gene is possibly TRBD1 (6 bases). The DNA for the CDR3 is TGTGCCACCAAGGCAGGGGAATTCCGTGTTAGCAATCAGCCCCAGCATTTT. Translated, it gives CATKAGEFRVSNQPQHF.